A selection of T cell receptor beta chains follows, all from one sample in a study of CD8 T cells in Susac syndrome. TCRdb called the immunoSEQ multiplex PCR reads again in MiXCR, with one record for every CDR3 protein. The table lists approximately 200,000 distinct CDR3 sequences, around 96% of them singletons, with approximately 0.097% in the top ten. What was sequenced was CD4+ T cells from PBMCs. The receptors were gathered from a human donor with multiple sclerosis. Each CDR3 is given without its conserved first and last residue. Not every row has a clone size; where given, it reads once, few, many or a size class.

clone_size,j_call,v_call,cdr3_aa
NA,TRBJ2-2,TRBV4-1,ASSQEARGGNTGELF
NA,TRBJ2-4,TRBV2,ASLGLAKNIQY
NA,TRBJ2-2,TRBV6-6,ASQSLVAPGELF
NA,TRBJ2-7,TRBV20-1,SAGRQRSYEQY
NA,TRBJ2-5,TRBV30,AWSSTETQY
NA,TRBJ2-7,TRBV2,ASSAGPQY
NA,TRBJ1-1,TRBV29-1,SAPLHPTTEAF
NA,TRBJ2-7,TRBV30,AWSGTGTRSPYEQY
NA,TRBJ1-2,TRBV27,ASSPRNGHGYT
NA,TRBJ2-3,TRBV7-2,ASSLASTDTQY
NA,TRBJ2-1,TRBV5-1,ASHVGHSGGSSYNEQF
NA,TRBJ1-2,TRBV15,ATSRAGTGANYGYT
NA,TRBJ1-2,TRBV12-3/TRBV12-4,ASSRPGQSIGYT
NA,TRBJ2-5,TRBV29-1,SVALAWDRGGGTQY
NA,TRBJ1-1,TRBV29-1,SGGDRGLTEAF
NA,TRBJ2-1,TRBV3-1,ASSPRSGGDNEQF
NA,TRBJ1-5,TRBV27,ASSPNRGNQPQH
NA,TRBJ2-1,TRBV5-1,ASRASGSRDEQF
NA,TRBJ2-5,TRBV20-1,SALTRGETQY
NA,TRBJ1-2,TRBV15,ATSRGWDGTNYGYT
NA,TRBJ2-1,TRBV7-9,ASSLASGGAFNEQF
NA,TRBJ1-2,TRBV24-1,ATSDLESGYT
NA,TRBJ1-6,TRBV20-1,SAKNRGSSPLH
NA,TRBJ2-3,TRBV20-1,SASGTLSTDTQY
NA,TRBJ1-2,TRBV14,ASSHREGHGYT
NA,TRBJ2-2,TRBV28,ASSQPQGRGELF
NA,TRBJ2-4,TRBV2,ARGDSSIQY
once,TRBJ1-2,TRBV6-5,ASSYPGRQN
NA,TRBJ2-3,TRBV29-1,SLRRGSLTDTQY
NA,TRBJ1-4,TRBV7-2,ASSLPGQINEKLF
NA,TRBJ2-3,TRBV11-2,ASSLLGLAQDTQY
NA,TRBJ2-7,TRBV5-1,ASKVGGASYEQY
NA,TRBJ2-3,TRBV29-1,SVDWGAPGTDTQY
NA,TRBJ1-1,TRBV7-8,ASSSGPDTEAF
once,TRBJ2-5,TRBV7-3,ASSLAAKETQY
once,TRBJ2-1,TRBV9,ASSVFGGVSSGQF
NA,TRBJ2-3,TRBV25-1,ASSDYETSGTDTQY
NA,TRBJ2-5,TRBV28,ASSFIRTSGQSGY
NA,TRBJ2-7,TRBV19,ASSTLRVGTSGYYEQY
NA,TRBJ2-2,TRBV3-1,ASSQRPGGELF
NA,TRBJ2-7,TRBV5-5,ASRTFTGEQY
NA,TRBJ2-7,TRBV30,AWRSSTYEQY
NA,TRBJ2-1,TRBV20-1,SSTSGADNEQF
NA,TRBJ2-4,TRBV2,ASSEAELAKNIQY
NA,TRBJ2-5,TRBV5-1,ASTKDGRSGQETQY
NA,TRBJ2-1,TRBV2,ASASQGTSATSF
NA,TRBJ2-2,TRBV7-3,ASSPQLGTGELF
NA,TRBJ2-7,TRBV5-1,ASSLVQGAYEQY
NA,TRBJ2-3,TRBV4-2,ASSQDRGSTRRGDTQY
NA,TRBJ1-4,TRBV2,ASRQGLGANEKLF
NA,TRBJ2-5,TRBV20-1,SASLGGGSETQY
NA,TRBJ2-1,TRBV20-1,SAPGRGRANEQF
once,TRBJ2-1,TRBV5-1,ASSSGGLGNEQF
once,TRBJ1-2,TRBV11-2,ASSTLLGWGSYGYT
NA,TRBJ2-3,TRBV24-1,ATSDADGSSTDTQY
NA,TRBJ2-7,TRBV12-5,ASGYRNEQY